Described below is a single T cell receptor beta chain sequence and its context. Its specificity is unknown. Overall study results and limits: The TCR gene usage of tumor memory CD4+ T cells clustered together with blood and lymph node memory CD4+ cells and with lymph node naive CD4+ cells.

The memory fraction was CD4+CD45RO+CD25- cells. Full-length variable regions came from constant-region reverse primers plus semi-nested Nested Universal Primer A PCR. A single record per CDR3 protein comes from TCRdb applying MiXCR to the 5' RACE reads. The table lists some 62,000 distinct CDR3 sequences, around a fifth of them singletons. This CDR3 is 13 amino acids long. V was trimmed by 2 bases and J by 5 bases, leaving 9 bases between them. The rearrangement joins TRBV12-3 or TRBV12-4 to TRBJ1-1, with unresolved D. Sequencing input: memory CD4+ T cells sorted from a lymph node. Noted subset: memory CD4+ T cells, CD4+CD45RO+CD25-. This receptor was obtained from a female donor with breast cancer. This CDR3 is CASSLTTRTEAFF. The CDR3 DNA reads TGTGCCAGCAGTTTAACAACCCGGACTGAAGCTTTCTTT.